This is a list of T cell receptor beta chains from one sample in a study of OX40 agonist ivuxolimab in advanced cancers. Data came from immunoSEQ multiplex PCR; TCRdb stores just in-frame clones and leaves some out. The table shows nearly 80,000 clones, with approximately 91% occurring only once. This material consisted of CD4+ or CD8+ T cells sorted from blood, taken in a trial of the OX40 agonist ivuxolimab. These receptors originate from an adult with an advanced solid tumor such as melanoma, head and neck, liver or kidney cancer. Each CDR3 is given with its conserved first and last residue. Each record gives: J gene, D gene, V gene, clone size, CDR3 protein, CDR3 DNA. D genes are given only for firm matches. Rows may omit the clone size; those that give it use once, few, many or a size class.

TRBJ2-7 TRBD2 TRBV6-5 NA CASSYSTSGSYEQYF TGTGCCAGCAGTTACTCGACTAGCGGGAGTTACGAGCAGTACTTC
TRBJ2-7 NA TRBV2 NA CASSGGTAPYEQYF TGTGCCAGCAGTGGCGGGACGGCACCCTACGAGCAGTACTTC
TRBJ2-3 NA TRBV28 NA CASSSGTYSTDTQYF TGTGCCAGCAGTTCAGGCACTTATAGCACAGATACGCAGTATTTT
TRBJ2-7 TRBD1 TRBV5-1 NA CASSLGGQGVDEQYF TGCGCCAGCAGCTTGGGGGGACAGGGGGTCGACGAGCAGTACTTC
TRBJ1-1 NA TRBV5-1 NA CASSHNGGSEAFF TGCGCCAGCAGCCATAACGGTGGTTCTGAAGCTTTCTTT
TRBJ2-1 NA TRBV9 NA CASSVGASAFNEQFF TGTGCCAGCAGCGTCGGGGCGTCGGCATTCAATGAGCAGTTCTTC
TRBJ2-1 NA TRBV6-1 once CASSEATRRTLYNEQFF TGTGCCAGCAGTGAAGCGACTAGACGGACCTTATACAATGAGCAGTTCTTC
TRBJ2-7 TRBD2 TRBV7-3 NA CASSRLAGGPYEQYF TGTGCCAGCAGCCGGTTGGCGGGAGGGCCGTACGAGCAGTACTTC
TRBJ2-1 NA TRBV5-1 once CASSVDGPTYNEQFF TGCGCCAGCAGCGTCGACGGGCCAACCTACAATGAGCAGTTCTTC
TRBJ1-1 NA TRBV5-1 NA CASSKQNTEAFF TGCGCCAGCAGCAAACAGAACACTGAAGCTTTCTTT
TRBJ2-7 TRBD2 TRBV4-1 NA CASSHQLAGGYEQYF TGCGCCAGCAGCCACCAACTAGCGGGAGGGTACGAGCAGTACTTC
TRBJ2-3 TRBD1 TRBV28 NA CASARGQRRTDTQYF TGTGCCAGCGCCAGGGGACAGAGACGCACAGATACGCAGTATTTT
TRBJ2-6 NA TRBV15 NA CATSSSGSGANVLTF TGTGCCACCAGCAGTTCAGGTTCTGGGGCCAACGTCCTGACTTTC
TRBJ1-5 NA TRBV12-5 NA CASGPGGIKSNQPQHF TGTGCTAGTGGACCCGGGGGCATCAAAAGCAATCAGCCCCAGCATTTT
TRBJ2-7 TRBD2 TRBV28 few CGTGLAGSTYEQYF TGTGGAACTGGACTAGCGGGATCAACCTACGAGCAGTACTTC
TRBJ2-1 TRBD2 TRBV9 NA CASSVDPSGSMIEQFF TGTGCCAGCAGCGTAGATCCTAGCGGGAGTATGATTGAGCAGTTCTTC
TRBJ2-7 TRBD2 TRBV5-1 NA CASSLDGTSGDEQYF TGCGCCAGCAGCTTGGATGGGACTAGCGGAGACGAGCAGTACTTC
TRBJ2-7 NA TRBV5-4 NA CASSSAGYYEQYF TGTGCCAGCAGCTCGGCAGGTTACTACGAGCAGTACTTC
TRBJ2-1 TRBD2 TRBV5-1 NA CASSLAGGTYNEQFF TGCGCCAGCAGCTTGGCGGGAGGGACCTACAATGAGCAGTTCTTC
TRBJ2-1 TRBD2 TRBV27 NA CASSPRTSGQYNEQFF TGTGCCAGCAGTCCCAGAACTAGCGGACAGTACAATGAGCAGTTCTTC
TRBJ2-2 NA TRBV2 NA CASRSDSDTGELFF TGTGCCAGCAGGTCCGACAGTGACACCGGGGAGCTGTTTTTT
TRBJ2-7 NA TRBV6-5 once CASSHPGTRYEQYF TGTGCCAGCAGCCACCCTGGGACTCGATACGAGCAGTACTTC
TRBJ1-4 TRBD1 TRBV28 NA CASSLWAGGEKLFF TGTGCCAGCAGTTTATGGGCAGGGGGCGAAAAACTGTTTTTT
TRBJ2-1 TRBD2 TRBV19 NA CASSIPLAEVYNEQFF TGTGCCAGTAGTATCCCCCTAGCGGAAGTCTACAATGAGCAGTTCTTC
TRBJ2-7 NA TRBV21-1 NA CASSKSAEDEQYF TGTGCCAGCAGCAAATCGGCGGAGGACGAGCAGTACTTC
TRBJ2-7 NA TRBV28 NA CASSPPSSILGSVLF TGTGCCAGCAGTCCACCCTCAAGCATTCTGGGCTCGGTCCTCTTC
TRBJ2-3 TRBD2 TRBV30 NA CAGSRGGGTDTQYF TGTGCCGGGAGCCGGGGGGGAGGAACAGATACGCAGTATTTT
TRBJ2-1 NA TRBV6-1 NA CASRNYPDSNEQFF TGTGCCAGCAGAAATTATCCGGACTCCAATGAGCAGTTCTTC
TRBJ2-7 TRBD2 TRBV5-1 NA CASKVGGGSSYEQYF TGCGCCAGCAAAGTTGGGGGAGGGTCTTCCTACGAGCAGTACTTC
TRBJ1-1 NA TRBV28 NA CASSLEVNTEAFF TGTGCCAGCAGCCTGGAGGTCAACACTGAAGCTTTCTTT
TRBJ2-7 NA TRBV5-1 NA CASSSGGREQYF TGCGCCAGCAGCTCCGGCGGACGGGAGCAGTACTTC
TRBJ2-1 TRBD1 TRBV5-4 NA CASSPGTGLFYEQFF TGTGCCAGCAGCCCCGGGACAGGGCTGTTCTATGAGCAGTTCTTC
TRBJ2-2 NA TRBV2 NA CASCGAGRTGELFF TGTGCCAGCTGCGGGGCAGGGAGGACCGGGGAGCTGTTTTTT
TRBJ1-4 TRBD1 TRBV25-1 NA CASSNPGGEKLFF TGTGCCAGCAGCAACCCAGGGGGGGAAAAACTGTTTTTT
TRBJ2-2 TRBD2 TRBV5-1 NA CASSQRPGLAPTGELFF TGCGCCAGCAGCCAGAGACCGGGACTAGCTCCAACCGGGGAGCTGTTTTTT
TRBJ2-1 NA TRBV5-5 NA CASSLVSRNNEQFF TGTGCCAGCAGCTTGGTTAGTAGAAACAATGAGCAGTTCTTC
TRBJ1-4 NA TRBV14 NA CASSQETQLIEKLFF TGTGCCAGCAGCCAAGAAACACAGTTAATCGAAAAACTGTTTTTT
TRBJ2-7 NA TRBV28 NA CASSFPTGRSYEQYF TGTGCCAGCAGTTTTCCCACAGGGAGGTCCTACGAGCAGTACTTC